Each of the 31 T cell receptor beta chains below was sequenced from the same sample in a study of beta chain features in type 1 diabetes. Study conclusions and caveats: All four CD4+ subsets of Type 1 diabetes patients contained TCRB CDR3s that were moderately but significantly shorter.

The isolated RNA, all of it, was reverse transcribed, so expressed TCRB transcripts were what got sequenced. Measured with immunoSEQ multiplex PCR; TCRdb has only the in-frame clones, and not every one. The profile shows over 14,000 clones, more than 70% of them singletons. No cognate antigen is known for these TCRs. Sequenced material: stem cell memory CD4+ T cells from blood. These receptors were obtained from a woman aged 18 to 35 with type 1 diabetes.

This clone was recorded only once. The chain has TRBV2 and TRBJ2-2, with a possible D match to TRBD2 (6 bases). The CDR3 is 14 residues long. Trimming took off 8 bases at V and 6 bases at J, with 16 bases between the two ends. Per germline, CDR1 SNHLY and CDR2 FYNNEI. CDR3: CASGTAGMAGELFF. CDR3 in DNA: TGTGCCAGCGGGACTGCTGGGATGGCCGGGGAGCTGTTTTTT.

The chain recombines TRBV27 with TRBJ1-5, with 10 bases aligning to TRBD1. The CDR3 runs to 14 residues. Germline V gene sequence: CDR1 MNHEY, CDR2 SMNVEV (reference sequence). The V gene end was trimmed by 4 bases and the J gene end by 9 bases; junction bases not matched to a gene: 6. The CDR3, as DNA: TGTGCCAGCAGTTCGGGACAGGGGAGGGGGCCCCAGCATTTT. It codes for CASSSGQGRGPQHF.

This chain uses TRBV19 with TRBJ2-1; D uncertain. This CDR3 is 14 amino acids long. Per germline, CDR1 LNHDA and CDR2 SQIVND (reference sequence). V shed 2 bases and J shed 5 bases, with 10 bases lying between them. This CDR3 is CASSILSAHNEQFF. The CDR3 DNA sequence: TGTGCCAGTAGTATATTGAGTGCCCACAATGAGCAGTTCTTC.

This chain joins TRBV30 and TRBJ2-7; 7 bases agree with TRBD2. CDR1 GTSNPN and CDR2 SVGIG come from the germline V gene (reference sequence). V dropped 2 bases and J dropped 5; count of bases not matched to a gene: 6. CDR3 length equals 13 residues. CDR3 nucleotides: TGTGCCTGGAGTCGCGGGAGAGGAAACGAGCAGTACTTC. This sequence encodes CAWSRGRGNEQYF.

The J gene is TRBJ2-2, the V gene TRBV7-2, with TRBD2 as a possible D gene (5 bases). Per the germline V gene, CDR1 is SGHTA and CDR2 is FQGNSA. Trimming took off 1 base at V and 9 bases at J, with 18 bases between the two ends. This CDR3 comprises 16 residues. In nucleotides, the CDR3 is TGTGCCAGCAGCTTAGGAGGTCGGAGGACTTCCCGGGAGCTGTTTTTT. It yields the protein CASSLGGRRTSRELFF.

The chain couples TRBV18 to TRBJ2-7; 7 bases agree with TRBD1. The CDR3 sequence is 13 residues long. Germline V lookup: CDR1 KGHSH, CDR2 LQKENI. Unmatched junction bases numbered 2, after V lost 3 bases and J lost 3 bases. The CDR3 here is CASSPGQIYEQYF. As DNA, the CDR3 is TGTGCCAGCTCACCGGGACAGATCTACGAGCAGTACTTC.

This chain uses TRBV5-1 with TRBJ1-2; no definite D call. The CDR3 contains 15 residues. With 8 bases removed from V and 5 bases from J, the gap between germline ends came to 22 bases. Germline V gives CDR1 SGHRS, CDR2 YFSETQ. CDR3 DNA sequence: TGCGCCAGTACAATCCGCGCGGGTGCGGAGTATGGCTACACCTTC. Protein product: CASTIRAGAEYGYTF. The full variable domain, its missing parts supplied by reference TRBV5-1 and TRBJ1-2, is KAGVTQTPRYLIKTRGQQVTLSCSPISGHRSVSWYQQTPGQGLQFLFEYFSETQRNKGNFPGRFSGRQFSNSRSEMNVSTLELGDSALYLCASTIRAGAEYGYTFGSGTRLTVV.

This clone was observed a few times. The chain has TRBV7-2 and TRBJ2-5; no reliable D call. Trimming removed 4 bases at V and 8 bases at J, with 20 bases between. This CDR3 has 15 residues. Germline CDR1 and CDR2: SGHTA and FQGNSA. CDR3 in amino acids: CASSYLPGDFLTQYF. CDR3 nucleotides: TGTGCCAGCAGCTACTTGCCCGGCGACTTCCTCACCCAGTACTTC.

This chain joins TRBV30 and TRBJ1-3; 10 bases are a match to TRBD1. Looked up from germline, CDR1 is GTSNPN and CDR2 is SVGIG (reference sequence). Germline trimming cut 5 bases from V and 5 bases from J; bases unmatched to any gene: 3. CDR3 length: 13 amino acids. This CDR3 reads CAWGTGVRNTIYF. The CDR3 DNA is TGTGCCTGGGGGACAGGGGTACGAAACACCATATATTTT.

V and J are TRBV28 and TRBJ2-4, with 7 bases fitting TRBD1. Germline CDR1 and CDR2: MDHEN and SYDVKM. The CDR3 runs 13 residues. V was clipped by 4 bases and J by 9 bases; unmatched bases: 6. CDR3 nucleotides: TGTGCCAGCAGTTCGCGGACAGGAGCCATTCAGTACTTC. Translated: CASSSRTGAIQYF.

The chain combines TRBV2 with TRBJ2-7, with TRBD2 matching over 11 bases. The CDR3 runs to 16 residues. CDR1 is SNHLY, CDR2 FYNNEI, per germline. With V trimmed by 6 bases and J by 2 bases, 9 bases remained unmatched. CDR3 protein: CASRWASGRRAYEQYF. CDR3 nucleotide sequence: TGTGCCAGCAGGTGGGCTAGCGGGAGGCGAGCCTACGAGCAGTACTTC.

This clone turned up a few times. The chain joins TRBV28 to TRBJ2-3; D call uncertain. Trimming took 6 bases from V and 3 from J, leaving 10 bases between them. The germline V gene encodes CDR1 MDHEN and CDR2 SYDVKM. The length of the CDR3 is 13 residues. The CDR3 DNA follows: TGTGCCAGCAGAATCCTAGGAACAGATACGCAGTATTTT. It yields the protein CASRILGTDTQYF.

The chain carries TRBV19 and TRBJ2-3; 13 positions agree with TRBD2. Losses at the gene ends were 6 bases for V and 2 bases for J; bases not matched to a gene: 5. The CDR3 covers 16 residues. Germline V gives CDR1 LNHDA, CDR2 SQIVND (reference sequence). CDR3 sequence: CASRSGLAGVTDTQYF. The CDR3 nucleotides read TGTGCCAGTAGATCAGGACTAGCGGGGGTCACAGATACGCAGTATTTT. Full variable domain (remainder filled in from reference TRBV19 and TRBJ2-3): DGGITQSPKYLFRKEGQNVTLSCEQNLNHDAMYWYRQDPGQGLRLIYYSQIVNDFQKGDIAEGYSVSREKKESFPLTVTSAQKNPTAFYLCASRSGLAGVTDTQYFGPGTRLTVL.

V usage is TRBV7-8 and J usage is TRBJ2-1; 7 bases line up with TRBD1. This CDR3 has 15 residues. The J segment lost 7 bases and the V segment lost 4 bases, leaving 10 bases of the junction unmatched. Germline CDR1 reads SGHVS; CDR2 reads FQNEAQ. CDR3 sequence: CASSSTAYRGNEQFF. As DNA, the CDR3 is TGTGCCAGCAGCTCTACGGCTTACAGGGGTAATGAGCAGTTCTTC.

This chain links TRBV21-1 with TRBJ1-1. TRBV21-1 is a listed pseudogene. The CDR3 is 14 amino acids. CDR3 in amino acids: CASIKVTLNTEAFF. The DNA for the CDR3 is TGTGCCAGCATCAAAGTCACTTTGAACACTGAAGCTTTCTTT.

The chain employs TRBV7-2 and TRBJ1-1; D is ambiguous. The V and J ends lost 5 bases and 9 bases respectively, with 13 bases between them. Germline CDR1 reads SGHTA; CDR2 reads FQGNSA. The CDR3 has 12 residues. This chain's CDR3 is CASSLSQVQAFF. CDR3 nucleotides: TGTGCCAGCAGCCTTTCGCAGGTCCAAGCTTTCTTT.

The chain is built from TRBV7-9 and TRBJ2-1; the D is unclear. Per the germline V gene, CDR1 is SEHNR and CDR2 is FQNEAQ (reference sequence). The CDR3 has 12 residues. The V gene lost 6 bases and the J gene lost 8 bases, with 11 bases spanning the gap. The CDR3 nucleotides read TGTGCCAGCAGGATGGTGGGCGATGAGCAGTTCTTC. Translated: CASRMVGDEQFF.

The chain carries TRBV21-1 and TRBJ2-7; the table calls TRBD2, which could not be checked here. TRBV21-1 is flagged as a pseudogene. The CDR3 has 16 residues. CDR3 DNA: TGTGCCAGCAGCAACCCGGGACTGCTCGGGACTTACGAGCAGTACTTC. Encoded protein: CASSNPGLLGTYEQYF.

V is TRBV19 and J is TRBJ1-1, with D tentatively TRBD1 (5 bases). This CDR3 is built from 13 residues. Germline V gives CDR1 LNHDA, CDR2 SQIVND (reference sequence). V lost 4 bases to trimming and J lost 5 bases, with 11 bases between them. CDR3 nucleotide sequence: TGTGCCAGTAGTAGAAGGGGTGGTACTGAAGCTTTCTTT. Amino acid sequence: CASSRRGGTEAFF.

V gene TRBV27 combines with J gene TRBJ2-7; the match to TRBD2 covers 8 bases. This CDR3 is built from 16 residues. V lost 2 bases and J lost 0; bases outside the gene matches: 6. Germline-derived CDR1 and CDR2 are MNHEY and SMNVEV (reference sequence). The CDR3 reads CASSLEPSGYSYEQYF. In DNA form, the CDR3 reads TGTGCCAGCAGTTTAGAGCCTAGCGGGTACTCCTACGAGCAGTACTTC.

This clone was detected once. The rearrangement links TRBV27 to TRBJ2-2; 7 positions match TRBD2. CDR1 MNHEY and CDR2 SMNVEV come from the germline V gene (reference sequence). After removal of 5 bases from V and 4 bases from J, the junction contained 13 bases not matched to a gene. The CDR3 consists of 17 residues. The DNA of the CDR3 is TGTGCCAGCAGTCTTATGTCAGGGACTATATCCACCGGGGAGCTGTTTTTT. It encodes CASSLMSGTISTGELFF.

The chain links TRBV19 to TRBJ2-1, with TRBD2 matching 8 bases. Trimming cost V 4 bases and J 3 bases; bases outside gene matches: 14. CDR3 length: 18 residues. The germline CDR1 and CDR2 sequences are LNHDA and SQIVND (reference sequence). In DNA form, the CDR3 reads TGTGCCAGTAGTAAAAAATTCGGTGTGAGCGGGAGCTACAATGAGCAGTTCTTC. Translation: CASSKKFGVSGSYNEQFF.

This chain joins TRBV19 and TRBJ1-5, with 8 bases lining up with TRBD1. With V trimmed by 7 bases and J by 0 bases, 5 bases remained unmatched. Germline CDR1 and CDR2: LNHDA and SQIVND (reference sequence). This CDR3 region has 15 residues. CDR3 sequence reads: CASTDRGYSNQPQHF. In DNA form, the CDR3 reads TGTGCCAGTACCGACAGGGGCTATAGCAATCAGCCCCAGCATTTT.

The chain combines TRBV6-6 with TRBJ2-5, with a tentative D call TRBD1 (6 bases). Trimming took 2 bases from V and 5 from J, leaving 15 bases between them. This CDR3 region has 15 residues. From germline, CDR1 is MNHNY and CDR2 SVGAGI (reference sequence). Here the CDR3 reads CASSYPDQGKETQYF. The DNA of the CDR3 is TGTGCCAGCAGTTACCCCGACCAGGGGAAGGAGACCCAGTACTTC.

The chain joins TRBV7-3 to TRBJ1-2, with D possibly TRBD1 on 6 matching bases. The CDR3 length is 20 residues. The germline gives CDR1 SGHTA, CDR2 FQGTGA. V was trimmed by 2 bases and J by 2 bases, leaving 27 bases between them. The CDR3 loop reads CASSLGPLTGSVVANYGYTF. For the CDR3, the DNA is TGTGCCAGCAGCTTAGGCCCCCTTACAGGGTCGGTTGTGGCAAACTATGGCTACACCTTC.

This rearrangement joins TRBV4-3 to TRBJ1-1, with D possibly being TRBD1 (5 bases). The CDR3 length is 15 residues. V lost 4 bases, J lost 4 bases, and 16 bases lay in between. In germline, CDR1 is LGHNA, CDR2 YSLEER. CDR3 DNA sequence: TGCGCCAGCAGCCCTCAGGCGGGGGTGGGCACTGAAGCTTTCTTT. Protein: CASSPQAGVGTEAFF.

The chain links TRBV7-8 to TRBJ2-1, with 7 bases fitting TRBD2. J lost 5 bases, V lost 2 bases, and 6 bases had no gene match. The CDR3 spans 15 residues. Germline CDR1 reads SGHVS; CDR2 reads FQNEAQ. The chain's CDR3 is CASSLPKSGDNEQFF. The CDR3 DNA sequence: TGTGCCAGCAGCTTACCTAAAAGCGGGGACAATGAGCAGTTCTTC.

The DNA for the CDR3 is TGTGCCAGCAGCAAAGTTTATGCTGAAGCGCCACCTCTTAATGAGCAGTTCTTC. Residues: CASSKVYAEAPPLNEQFF. This chain connects TRBV21-1 to TRBJ2-1; TRBD2 is taken as the D call from the table, unchecked against the DNA. TRBV21-1 is given as a pseudogene. The CDR3 consists of 18 residues.

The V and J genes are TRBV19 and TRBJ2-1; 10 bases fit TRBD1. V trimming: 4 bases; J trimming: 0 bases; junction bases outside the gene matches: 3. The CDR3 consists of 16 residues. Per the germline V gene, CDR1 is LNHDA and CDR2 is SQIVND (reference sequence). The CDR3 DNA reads TGTGCCAGTAGTAGCCGGGACAGGGGCTCCTACAATGAGCAGTTCTTC. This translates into CASSSRDRGSYNEQFF.

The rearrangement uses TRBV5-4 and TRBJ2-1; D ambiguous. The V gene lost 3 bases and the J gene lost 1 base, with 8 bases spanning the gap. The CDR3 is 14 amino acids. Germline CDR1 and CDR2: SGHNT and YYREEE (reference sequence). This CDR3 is CASSYLVSYNEQFF. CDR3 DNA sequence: TGTGCCAGCAGCTATCTAGTTTCCTACAATGAGCAGTTCTTC.

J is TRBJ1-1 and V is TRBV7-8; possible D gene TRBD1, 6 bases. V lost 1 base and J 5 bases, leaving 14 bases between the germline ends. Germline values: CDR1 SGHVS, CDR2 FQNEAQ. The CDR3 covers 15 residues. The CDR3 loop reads CASSLGGPGRTEAFF. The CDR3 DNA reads TGTGCCAGCAGCTTAGGGGGGCCTGGGCGGACTGAAGCTTTCTTT.